The rows below give T cell receptor beta chains drawn from one sample of a study of T cells in Graves' hyperthyroidism and ophthalmopathy. MiXCR, run by TCRdb on the multiplex PCR reads, gives a single entry per CDR3 protein. The table lists about 360,000 distinct CDR3 sequences, less than 15% of them singletons, with 9.2% in the top ten. The source material was blood. The receptors were gathered from a young woman with Graves' hyperthyroidism. CDR3s include the opening cysteine and the closing phenylalanine or tryptophan. The order of the fields is CDR3 length, J gene, clone size, V gene, D gene, CDR3 protein. A D gene is named only where the DNA matches it firmly. Clone sizes are given selectively: once, few, many, or a class where the clone is expanded.

cdr3_length: 15; j_call: TRBJ2-3; clone_size: few; v_call: TRBV27; d_call: NA; cdr3_aa: CASSWGRPPTDTQYF
cdr3_length: 14; j_call: TRBJ1-6; clone_size: many; v_call: TRBV3-1; d_call: NA; cdr3_aa: CASSQGAVGTPLHF
cdr3_length: 16; j_call: TRBJ1-1; clone_size: NA; v_call: TRBV4-1; d_call: TRBD1; cdr3_aa: CASSHRGWEKNTEAFF
cdr3_length: 13; j_call: TRBJ2-1; clone_size: many; v_call: TRBV5-1; d_call: TRBD2; cdr3_aa: CASSLVAAGERFF
cdr3_length: 17; j_call: TRBJ1-1; clone_size: many; v_call: TRBV6-1; d_call: NA; cdr3_aa: CASSEEATREWNTEAFF
cdr3_length: 13; j_call: TRBJ2-7; clone_size: few; v_call: TRBV4-1; d_call: NA; cdr3_aa: CASSQVGVGEQYF
cdr3_length: 15; j_call: TRBJ1-1; clone_size: NA; v_call: TRBV28; d_call: NA; cdr3_aa: CASSSSSLSATEAFF
cdr3_length: 13; j_call: TRBJ2-1; clone_size: few; v_call: TRBV19; d_call: TRBD1; cdr3_aa: CASSPGQGREQFF
cdr3_length: 14; j_call: TRBJ1-2; clone_size: many; v_call: TRBV12-3/TRBV12-4; d_call: NA; cdr3_aa: CASSLYPLNYGYTF
cdr3_length: 15; j_call: TRBJ2-3; clone_size: NA; v_call: TRBV28; d_call: TRBD2; cdr3_aa: CASSPPSGRADTQYF
cdr3_length: 16; j_call: TRBJ2-5; clone_size: many; v_call: TRBV3-1; d_call: TRBD2; cdr3_aa: CASSFEGAGSKKTQYF
cdr3_length: 15; j_call: TRBJ2-7; clone_size: NA; v_call: TRBV7-2; d_call: TRBD2; cdr3_aa: CASSFRGLARHEQYF
cdr3_length: 13; j_call: TRBJ2-1; clone_size: many; v_call: TRBV18; d_call: TRBD2; cdr3_aa: CASSSTSSDEQFF
cdr3_length: 13; j_call: TRBJ1-1; clone_size: many; v_call: TRBV18; d_call: NA; cdr3_aa: CASSPSVRSEAFF
cdr3_length: 11; j_call: TRBJ2-5; clone_size: NA; v_call: TRBV10-3; d_call: NA; cdr3_aa: CAIGTGETQYF
cdr3_length: 17; j_call: TRBJ2-1; clone_size: many; v_call: TRBV28; d_call: NA; cdr3_aa: CASRPRGAGRPLGEQFF
cdr3_length: 15; j_call: TRBJ2-5; clone_size: many; v_call: TRBV11-1; d_call: NA; cdr3_aa: CASSDLDRGGETQYF
cdr3_length: 14; j_call: TRBJ2-3; clone_size: many; v_call: TRBV20-1; d_call: NA; cdr3_aa: CSVAGRGYKDTQYF
cdr3_length: 16; j_call: TRBJ2-7; clone_size: NA; v_call: TRBV2; d_call: TRBD1; cdr3_aa: CASSLMRQGQSYEQYF
cdr3_length: 16; j_call: TRBJ1-1; clone_size: NA; v_call: TRBV12-3/TRBV12-4; d_call: NA; cdr3_aa: CASSLDTGTMGTEAFF
cdr3_length: 13; j_call: TRBJ1-2; clone_size: many; v_call: TRBV6-1; d_call: TRBD1; cdr3_aa: CASRIGTGPGYTF
cdr3_length: 17; j_call: TRBJ1-6; clone_size: many; v_call: TRBV3-1; d_call: TRBD1; cdr3_aa: CASSPPPMTGRNSPLHF
cdr3_length: 15; j_call: TRBJ2-7; clone_size: many; v_call: TRBV28; d_call: TRBD1; cdr3_aa: CASSRAPDRAYEQYF
cdr3_length: 12; j_call: TRBJ2-1; clone_size: many; v_call: TRBV20-1; d_call: NA; cdr3_aa: CSARPTMNEQFF
cdr3_length: 17; j_call: TRBJ2-5; clone_size: NA; v_call: TRBV5-1; d_call: TRBD2; cdr3_aa: CASSLTRLAGGQETQYF
cdr3_length: 14; j_call: TRBJ1-6; clone_size: NA; v_call: TRBV19; d_call: NA; cdr3_aa: CASSTGDYNSPLHF
cdr3_length: 16; j_call: TRBJ2-3; clone_size: many; v_call: TRBV3-1; d_call: TRBD2; cdr3_aa: CASSQEGTSASDTQYF
cdr3_length: 14; j_call: TRBJ1-5; clone_size: many; v_call: TRBV4-2; d_call: NA; cdr3_aa: CASSQGLGGQPQHF
cdr3_length: 14; j_call: TRBJ1-1; clone_size: many; v_call: TRBV27; d_call: NA; cdr3_aa: CASSPSTRSTEAFF
cdr3_length: 16; j_call: TRBJ1-2; clone_size: NA; v_call: TRBV28; d_call: NA; cdr3_aa: CASSPPRLGGNYGYTF
cdr3_length: 18; j_call: TRBJ2-2; clone_size: many; v_call: TRBV7-2; d_call: TRBD2; cdr3_aa: CASSLLTSGDANTGELFF
cdr3_length: 14; j_call: TRBJ1-2; clone_size: many; v_call: TRBV5-1; d_call: TRBD1; cdr3_aa: CASSLGDRGSGYTF
cdr3_length: 14; j_call: TRBJ1-5; clone_size: NA; v_call: TRBV20-1; d_call: TRBD1; cdr3_aa: CSANSGQAYQPQHF
cdr3_length: 14; j_call: TRBJ1-2; clone_size: many; v_call: TRBV10-3; d_call: NA; cdr3_aa: CAISVEAGNYGYTF
cdr3_length: 10; j_call: TRBJ1-2; clone_size: many; v_call: TRBV29-1; d_call: NA; cdr3_aa: CSVRDAPYTF
cdr3_length: 20; j_call: TRBJ2-3; clone_size: NA; v_call: TRBV4-3; d_call: NA; cdr3_aa: CASSQESGSGMVGNTDTQYF
cdr3_length: 15; j_call: TRBJ1-1; clone_size: many; v_call: TRBV7-9; d_call: NA; cdr3_aa: CASSVLGGAITEAFF
cdr3_length: 15; j_call: TRBJ1-1; clone_size: many; v_call: TRBV5-8; d_call: NA; cdr3_aa: CASSLNRGVNTEAFF
cdr3_length: 14; j_call: TRBJ2-1; clone_size: many; v_call: TRBV28; d_call: TRBD2; cdr3_aa: CASTSSGVYNEQFF
cdr3_length: 14; j_call: TRBJ1-2; clone_size: many; v_call: TRBV7-9; d_call: TRBD1; cdr3_aa: CASSPIRTGGGYTF
cdr3_length: 13; j_call: TRBJ1-2; clone_size: many; v_call: TRBV6-5; d_call: NA; cdr3_aa: CASSYPGGYGYTF
cdr3_length: 16; j_call: TRBJ2-2; clone_size: few; v_call: TRBV7-9; d_call: TRBD2; cdr3_aa: CASSREASGSTGELFF
cdr3_length: 15; j_call: TRBJ1-4; clone_size: many; v_call: TRBV28; d_call: NA; cdr3_aa: CASSYDSTLNEKLFF